This T cell receptor (beta chain) stems from a study of control samples from healthy donors and cancer patients. Clones were sequenced by immunoSEQ multiplex PCR, and TCRdb holds only the in-frame ones, with some missing. The data show roughly 200,000 clones, with about 93% seen just once and approximately 1.6% held by the top ten. The CDR3 is made up of 16 amino acids. The germline gives CDR1 SGHRS, CDR2 YFSETQ. Trimming removed 2 bases at V and 0 bases at J, with 14 bases between. This clonotype was sampled from a man over 45 in good health. The sequencing sample was made of blood. This chain joins TRBV5-1 and TRBJ2-5; D is ambiguous. Here the CDR3 reads CASSLEGLLHQETQYF. In nucleotides, the CDR3 is TGCGCCAGCAGCTTAGAAGGGCTACTACACCAAGAGACCCAGTACTTC.